These T cell receptor beta chains were read from a single sample in a study of blood T cell repertoires in COVID-19. Sequenced by immunoSEQ multiplex PCR; TCRdb stores in-frame clones only, minus some. The profile shows around 300,000 clones, around nine tenths of them singletons. Material: peripheral blood. These receptors all stem from a woman aged 45 to 65 with active or convalescent COVID-19. Each CDR3 is given with its conserved first and last residue. The order of the fields is J gene, V gene, clone size, D gene, CDR3 DNA, CDR3 protein. The D gene is left open where the match is weak. Size is omitted from some rows. Given values are once, few, many or a class for expanded clones.

J gene: TRBJ1-4
V gene: TRBV29-1
clone size: -
D gene: TRBD1
CDR3 DNA: TGCAGCGGGACTTGGACAGGGGCTAATGAAAAACTGTTTTTT
CDR3 protein: CSGTWTGANEKLFF

J gene: TRBJ2-1
V gene: TRBV3-1/TRBV3-2
clone size: -
D gene: TRBD2
CDR3 DNA: TGTGCCAGCAGCCGGGGACTAGCGGGATGGTTGAATGAGCAGTTCTTC
CDR3 protein: CASSRGLAGWLNEQFF

J gene: TRBJ2-1
V gene: TRBV2
clone size: -
D gene: TRBD2
CDR3 DNA: TGTGCCAGCAGTGAATCAAGCGGGGGGCGCCTCTCCTACAATGAGCAGTTCTTC
CDR3 protein: CASSESSGGRLSYNEQFF

J gene: TRBJ2-5
V gene: TRBV15
clone size: -
D gene: -
CDR3 DNA: TGTGCCACCAGCAGTAACAAAAAAGAGACCCAGTACTTC
CDR3 protein: CATSSNKKETQYF

J gene: TRBJ1-1
V gene: TRBV27
clone size: -
D gene: TRBD1
CDR3 DNA: TGTGCCAGCAGGCGAATCCGGGACAGTCGCTCTGGGGCTGAAGCTTTCTTT
CDR3 protein: CASRRIRDSRSGAEAFF

J gene: TRBJ1-3
V gene: TRBV7-6
clone size: -
D gene: -
CDR3 DNA: TGTGCCAGCAGCTTGGCGGGGCAGCTCTCTGGAAACACCATATATTTT
CDR3 protein: CASSLAGQLSGNTIYF

J gene: TRBJ1-2
V gene: TRBV30
clone size: -
D gene: -
CDR3 DNA: TGTGCCTGGAGTTCACAGGCCGGTGGCTACACCTTC
CDR3 protein: CAWSSQAGGYTF

J gene: TRBJ1-1
V gene: TRBV19
clone size: -
D gene: TRBD1
CDR3 DNA: TGTGCCAGTAGTACCCGCCCGGGACAGGCCACACTTGAAGCTTTCTTT
CDR3 protein: CASSTRPGQATLEAFF

J gene: TRBJ2-5
V gene: TRBV5-1
clone size: -
D gene: TRBD1
CDR3 DNA: TGCGCCAGCAGCCCAGGACAGGACCAAGAGACCCAGTACTTC
CDR3 protein: CASSPGQDQETQYF

J gene: TRBJ1-2
V gene: TRBV3-1/TRBV3-2
clone size: once
D gene: -
CDR3 DNA: TGTGCCAGCAGCCAAACGGACAGCCGGAGAGATGGCTACACCTTC
CDR3 protein: CASSQTDSRRDGYTF

J gene: TRBJ2-5
V gene: TRBV27
clone size: -
D gene: TRBD2
CDR3 DNA: TGTGCCAGCAGTTTATTGGTGGGGAGGGAAGAGACCCAGTACTTC
CDR3 protein: CASSLLVGREETQYF

J gene: TRBJ2-5
V gene: TRBV25-1
clone size: -
D gene: TRBD2
CDR3 DNA: TGTGCCAGCAGTGAAAGGAAGGGACTAGCGGGACGAGAGACCCAGTACTTC
CDR3 protein: CASSERKGLAGRETQYF

J gene: TRBJ1-6
V gene: TRBV2
clone size: once
D gene: -
CDR3 DNA: TGTGCCAGCAGTGATCGGGGGGAAAATTCACCCCTCCACTTT
CDR3 protein: CASSDRGENSPLHF

J gene: TRBJ2-7
V gene: TRBV7-9
clone size: -
D gene: -
CDR3 DNA: TGTGCCAGCAGCTTAGCCGAGGCTTCCTACGAGCAGTACTTC
CDR3 protein: CASSLAEASYEQYF

J gene: TRBJ1-1
V gene: TRBV4-2
clone size: -
D gene: -
CDR3 DNA: TGTGCCAGCAGCCCGCAACAGGGAACGATGGGTGAAGCTTTCTTT
CDR3 protein: CASSPQQGTMGEAFF

J gene: TRBJ1-2
V gene: TRBV7-9
clone size: -
D gene: TRBD1
CDR3 DNA: TGTGCCAGCAGCCCCGGACAGGGCTTTGGCTACACCTTC
CDR3 protein: CASSPGQGFGYTF

J gene: TRBJ1-3
V gene: TRBV5-1
clone size: -
D gene: TRBD1
CDR3 DNA: TGCGCCAGCAGCACCGGGACAGGGAGGGACACCATATATTTT
CDR3 protein: CASSTGTGRDTIYF

J gene: TRBJ1-1
V gene: TRBV7-9
clone size: -
D gene: -
CDR3 DNA: TGTGCCAGCAGCTTAAAGTCAGGGAACACTGAAGCTTTCTTT
CDR3 protein: CASSLKSGNTEAFF

J gene: TRBJ2-2
V gene: TRBV7-8
clone size: -
D gene: -
CDR3 DNA: TGTGCCAGCAGCTTACTAGCGAACACCGGGGAGCTGTTTTTT
CDR3 protein: CASSLLANTGELFF

J gene: TRBJ1-6
V gene: TRBV6-5
clone size: -
D gene: -
CDR3 DNA: TGTGCCAGCAGTTACAACACCTATTCACCCCTCCACTTT
CDR3 protein: CASSYNTYSPLHF

J gene: TRBJ2-1
V gene: TRBV28
clone size: -
D gene: TRBD2
CDR3 DNA: TGTGCCAGCAGTTCCCCGGGACTAGGACACTACAATGAGCAGTTCTTC
CDR3 protein: CASSSPGLGHYNEQFF

J gene: TRBJ1-2
V gene: TRBV12-3/TRBV12-4
clone size: -
D gene: -
CDR3 DNA: TGTGCCAGCAGTACACTCAAGCGTGGCTACACCTTC
CDR3 protein: CASSTLKRGYTF

J gene: TRBJ1-1
V gene: TRBV10-2
clone size: once
D gene: TRBD1
CDR3 DNA: TGCGCCAGCATTCGGGCTCTACAGGGGACCGGCAACACTGAAGCTTTCTTT
CDR3 protein: CASIRALQGTGNTEAFF

J gene: TRBJ1-2
V gene: TRBV24-1
clone size: -
D gene: -
CDR3 DNA: TGTGCCACCAGTGACCGCACAGGTCCGCACTATGGCTACACCTTC
CDR3 protein: CATSDRTGPHYGYTF

J gene: TRBJ1-2
V gene: TRBV4-3
clone size: once
D gene: TRBD1
CDR3 DNA: TGCGCCAGCAGCCAAGATCCTAACGGACAGGGTGGGAGCTACACCTTC
CDR3 protein: CASSQDPNGQGGSYTF

J gene: TRBJ1-2
V gene: TRBV19
clone size: -
D gene: TRBD1
CDR3 DNA: TGTGCCAGTAGGCCGGCGGGGACAGCTAACTATGGCTACACCTTC
CDR3 protein: CASRPAGTANYGYTF

J gene: TRBJ1-5
V gene: TRBV7-2
clone size: -
D gene: -
CDR3 DNA: TGTGCCAGCAGCCCCGGACAGTTAAGCAATCAGCCCCAGCATTTT
CDR3 protein: CASSPGQLSNQPQHF

J gene: TRBJ2-2
V gene: TRBV6-4
clone size: -
D gene: TRBD2
CDR3 DNA: TGTGCCAGCAGTTATTCCGGACTAGCGGGAAAGTTCCCCGGGGAGCTGTTTTTT
CDR3 protein: CASSYSGLAGKFPGELFF

J gene: TRBJ1-2
V gene: TRBV18
clone size: -
D gene: -
CDR3 DNA: TGTGCCAGCTCACCTAGGAGGGGTCCGGACGGTTATGGCTACACCTTC
CDR3 protein: CASSPRRGPDGYGYTF

J gene: TRBJ1-2
V gene: TRBV25-1
clone size: -
D gene: TRBD1
CDR3 DNA: TGTGCCAGCAGTGAGGGACAGGGAAGTAGAGGCTACACCTTC
CDR3 protein: CASSEGQGSRGYTF

J gene: TRBJ2-7
V gene: TRBV6-5
clone size: -
D gene: TRBD1
CDR3 DNA: TGTGCCAGCAGCCGGGGAACAGGGGGCACATACGAGCAGTACTTC
CDR3 protein: CASSRGTGGTYEQYF

J gene: TRBJ1-1
V gene: TRBV27
clone size: -
D gene: -
CDR3 DNA: TGTGCCAGCAGTTCGTTCCGCCGCTCAGGGGAAAGGTTCTTCTTT
CDR3 protein: CASSSFRRSGERFFF

J gene: TRBJ1-2
V gene: TRBV7-8
clone size: -
D gene: TRBD1
CDR3 DNA: TGTGCCAGCAGCTTAGTCGTTGGACAGGCTAATGGCTACACCTTC
CDR3 protein: CASSLVVGQANGYTF

J gene: TRBJ1-5
V gene: TRBV5-1
clone size: -
D gene: -
CDR3 DNA: TGCGCCAGCAGCCCCGGGACTTATAGCAATCAGCCCCAGCATTTT
CDR3 protein: CASSPGTYSNQPQHF

J gene: TRBJ2-1
V gene: TRBV4-3
clone size: -
D gene: -
CDR3 DNA: TGCGCCAGCAGCCCAGAGGGTCCTATCCGGGGTGAGCAGTTCTTC
CDR3 protein: CASSPEGPIRGEQFF

J gene: TRBJ2-3
V gene: TRBV30
clone size: -
D gene: TRBD2
CDR3 DNA: TGTGCCTGGACCTTGGGGGGGGGAGGCACAGATACGCAGTATTTT
CDR3 protein: CAWTLGGGGTDTQYF

J gene: TRBJ1-1
V gene: TRBV6-5
clone size: -
D gene: TRBD1
CDR3 DNA: TGTGCCAGCAGTAACGGACAGGGCACTGAAGCTTTCTTT
CDR3 protein: CASSNGQGTEAFF

J gene: TRBJ1-3
V gene: TRBV30
clone size: -
D gene: TRBD1
CDR3 DNA: TGTGCCTGGAGTGTACTGGAGACAGGGAGAGGAAACACCATATATTTT
CDR3 protein: CAWSVLETGRGNTIYF

J gene: TRBJ2-6
V gene: TRBV10-3
clone size: once
D gene: TRBD2
CDR3 DNA: TGTGCCATCAAAGAGCGGGGGACTGGGGCCAACGTCCTGACTTTC
CDR3 protein: CAIKERGTGANVLTF

J gene: TRBJ1-5
V gene: TRBV7-2
clone size: -
D gene: -
CDR3 DNA: TGTGCCAGCAGCTTAGAGGGAGGTTCCAATCAGCCCCAGCATTTT
CDR3 protein: CASSLEGGSNQPQHF

J gene: TRBJ2-1
V gene: TRBV7-9
clone size: -
D gene: TRBD2
CDR3 DNA: TGTGCCAGCAGCTTAGTAATGGGACTAGCGGGAGATAATGAGTTCTTC
CDR3 protein: CASSLVMGLAGDNEFF

J gene: TRBJ1-6
V gene: TRBV9
clone size: -
D gene: -
CDR3 DNA: TGTGCCAGCAGCGCCAGGGGCAGCTCCTATAATTCACCCCTCCACTTT
CDR3 protein: CASSARGSSYNSPLHF

J gene: TRBJ1-2
V gene: TRBV2
clone size: few
D gene: -
CDR3 DNA: TGTGCCAGCAGTGTTCGGGGGACCGGCTACACCTTC
CDR3 protein: CASSVRGTGYTF

J gene: TRBJ1-5
V gene: TRBV3-1/TRBV3-2
clone size: -
D gene: TRBD1
CDR3 DNA: TGTGCCAGCAGCCAAGATAAGAACGGGACAGTTGTTAGCAATCAGCCCCAGCATTTT
CDR3 protein: CASSQDKNGTVVSNQPQHF

J gene: TRBJ1-1
V gene: TRBV5-4
clone size: -
D gene: -
CDR3 DNA: TGTGCCAGCCCCCGGGGAATGAACACTGAAGCTTTCTTT
CDR3 protein: CASPRGMNTEAFF

J gene: TRBJ1-2
V gene: TRBV6-5
clone size: -
D gene: TRBD1
CDR3 DNA: TGTGCCAGCAGTCCCTGGCTGGGGGACAGCTATGGCTACACCTTC
CDR3 protein: CASSPWLGDSYGYTF

J gene: TRBJ2-5
V gene: TRBV5-1
clone size: -
D gene: -
CDR3 DNA: TGCGCCAGCAGCTTCAATGAAGAGACCCAGTACTTC
CDR3 protein: CASSFNEETQYF

J gene: TRBJ1-3
V gene: TRBV6-1
clone size: -
D gene: TRBD1
CDR3 DNA: TGTGCCAGCAGTGAACCCCCCACAGGGGCTGGAAACACCATATATTTT
CDR3 protein: CASSEPPTGAGNTIYF

J gene: TRBJ1-1
V gene: TRBV7-9
clone size: -
D gene: -
CDR3 DNA: TGTGCCAGCAGCGCGGGAGCCGTGAACACTGAAGCTTTCTTT
CDR3 protein: CASSAGAVNTEAFF

J gene: TRBJ1-5
V gene: TRBV7-2
clone size: -
D gene: -
CDR3 DNA: TGTGCCAGCAGCTTACTCGCAGGGTTCGGCAATCAGCCCCAGCATTTT
CDR3 protein: CASSLLAGFGNQPQHF

J gene: TRBJ2-3
V gene: TRBV2
clone size: few
D gene: TRBD2
CDR3 DNA: TGTGCCAGCAGTCCCCTTAGAGCGGGGGGCACAGATACGCAGTATTTT
CDR3 protein: CASSPLRAGGTDTQYF

J gene: TRBJ1-4
V gene: TRBV2
clone size: -
D gene: -
CDR3 DNA: TGTGCCAGCAGTGAGCGTGAAAAACTGTTTTTT
CDR3 protein: CASSEREKLFF

J gene: TRBJ2-5
V gene: TRBV7-2
clone size: -
D gene: -
CDR3 DNA: TGTGCCAGCAGCCCTACCCGCCTTTACTCGAAAGAGACCCAGTACTTC
CDR3 protein: CASSPTRLYSKETQYF